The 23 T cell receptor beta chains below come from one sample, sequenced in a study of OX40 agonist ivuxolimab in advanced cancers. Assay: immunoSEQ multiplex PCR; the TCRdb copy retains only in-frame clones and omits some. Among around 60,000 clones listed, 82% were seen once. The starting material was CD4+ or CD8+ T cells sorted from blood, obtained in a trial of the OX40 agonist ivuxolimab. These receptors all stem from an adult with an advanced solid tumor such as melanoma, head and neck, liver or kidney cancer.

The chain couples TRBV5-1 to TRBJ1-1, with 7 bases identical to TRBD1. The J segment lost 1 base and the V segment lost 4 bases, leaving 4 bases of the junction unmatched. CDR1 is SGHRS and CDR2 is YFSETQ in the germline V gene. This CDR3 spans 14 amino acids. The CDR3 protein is CASSTGQENTEAFF. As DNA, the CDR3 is TGCGCCAGCAGCACCGGACAGGAGAACACTGAAGCTTTCTTT.

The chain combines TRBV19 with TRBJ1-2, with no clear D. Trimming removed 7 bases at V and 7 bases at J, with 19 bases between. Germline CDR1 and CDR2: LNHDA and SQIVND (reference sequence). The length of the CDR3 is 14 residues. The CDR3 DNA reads TGTGCCAGTAAAGGCAGCCTTCTAGGACGTGGCTACACCTTC. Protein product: CASKGSLLGRGYTF.

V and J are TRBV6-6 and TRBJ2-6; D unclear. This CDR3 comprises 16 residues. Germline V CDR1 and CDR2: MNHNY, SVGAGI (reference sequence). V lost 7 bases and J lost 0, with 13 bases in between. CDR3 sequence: CASTRLEYSGANVLTF. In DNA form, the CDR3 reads TGTGCCAGCACTCGGCTGGAGTACTCTGGGGCCAACGTCCTGACTTTC.

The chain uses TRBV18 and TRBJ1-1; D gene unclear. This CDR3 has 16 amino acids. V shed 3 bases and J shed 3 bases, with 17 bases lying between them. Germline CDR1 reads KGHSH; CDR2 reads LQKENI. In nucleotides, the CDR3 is TGTGCCAGCTCACCTCTCCGGGGAAAGGCGGACACTGAAGCTTTCTTT. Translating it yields CASSPLRGKADTEAFF.

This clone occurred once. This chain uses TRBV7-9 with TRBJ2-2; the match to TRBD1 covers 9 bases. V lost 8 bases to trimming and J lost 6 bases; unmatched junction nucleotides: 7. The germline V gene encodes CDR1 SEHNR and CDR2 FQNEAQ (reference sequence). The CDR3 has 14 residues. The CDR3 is CASSWDRDPGELFF. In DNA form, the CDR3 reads TGTGCCAGCTCATGGGACAGGGACCCCGGGGAGCTGTTTTTT.

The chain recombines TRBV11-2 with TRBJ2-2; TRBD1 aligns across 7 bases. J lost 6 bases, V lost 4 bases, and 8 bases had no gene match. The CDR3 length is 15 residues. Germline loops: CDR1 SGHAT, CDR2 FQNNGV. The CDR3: CASSSSGTVPGELFF. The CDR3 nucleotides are TGTGCCAGCAGCTCCTCCGGGACAGTTCCCGGGGAGCTGTTTTTT. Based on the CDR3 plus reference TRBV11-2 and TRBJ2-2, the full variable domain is EAGVAQSPRYKIIEKRQSVAFWCNPISGHATLYWYQQILGQGPKLLIQFQNNGVVDDSQLPKDRFSAERLKGVDSTLKIQPAKLEDSAVYLCASSSSGTVPGELFFGEGSRLTVL.

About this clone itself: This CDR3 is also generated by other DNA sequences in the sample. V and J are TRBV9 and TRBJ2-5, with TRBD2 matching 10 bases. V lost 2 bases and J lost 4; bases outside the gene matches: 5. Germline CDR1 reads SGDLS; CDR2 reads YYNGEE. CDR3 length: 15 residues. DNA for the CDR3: TGTGCCAGCAGCGTGGGGCTAGCGGGAGTAGAGACCCAGTACTTC. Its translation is CASSVGLAGVETQYF.

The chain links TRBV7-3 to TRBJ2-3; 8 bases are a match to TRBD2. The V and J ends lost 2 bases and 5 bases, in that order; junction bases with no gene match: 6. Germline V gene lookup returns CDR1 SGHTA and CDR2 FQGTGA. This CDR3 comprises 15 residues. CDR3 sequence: CASSLESGGRDTQYF. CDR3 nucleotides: TGTGCCAGCAGCTTAGAGAGCGGGGGTCGAGATACGCAGTATTTT.

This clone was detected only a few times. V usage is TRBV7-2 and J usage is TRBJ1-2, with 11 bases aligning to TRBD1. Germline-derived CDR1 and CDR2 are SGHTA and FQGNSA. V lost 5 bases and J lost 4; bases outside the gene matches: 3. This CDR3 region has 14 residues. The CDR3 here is CASSPGTGGYGYTF. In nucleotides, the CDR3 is TGTGCCAGCAGCCCGGGGACAGGGGGCTATGGCTACACCTTC.

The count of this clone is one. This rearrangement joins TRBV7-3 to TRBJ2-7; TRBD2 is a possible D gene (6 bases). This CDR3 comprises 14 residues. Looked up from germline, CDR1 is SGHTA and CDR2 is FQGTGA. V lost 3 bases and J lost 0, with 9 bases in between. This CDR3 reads CASSFGLNSYEQYF. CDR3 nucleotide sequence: TGTGCCAGCAGCTTCGGACTAAACTCCTACGAGCAGTACTTC.

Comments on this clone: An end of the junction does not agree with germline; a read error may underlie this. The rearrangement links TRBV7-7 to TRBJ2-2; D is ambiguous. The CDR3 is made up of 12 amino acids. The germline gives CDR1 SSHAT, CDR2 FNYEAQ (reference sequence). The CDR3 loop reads CASSLDTGELFF. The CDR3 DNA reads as TGTGCTAGCAGCTTAGATACCGGGGAGCTGTTTTTT. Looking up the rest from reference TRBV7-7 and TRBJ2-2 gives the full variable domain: GAGVSQSPRYKVTKRGQDVTLRCDPISSHATLYWYQQALGQGPEFLTYFNYEAQPDKSGLPSDRFSAERPEGSISTLTIQRTEQRDSAMYRCASSLDTGELFFGEGSRLTVL.

The CDR3 sequence is CASSNPQNQGNTIYF. DNA of the CDR3: TGTGCCAGCAGCAATCCTCAAAACCAGGGAAACACCATATATTTT. The chain couples TRBV5-5 to TRBJ1-3, with D unclear. The CDR3 has 15 residues. V gave up 4 bases and J gave up 4 bases, with 15 bases separating them. CDR1 is SGHKS, CDR2 YYEKEE, per germline (reference sequence).

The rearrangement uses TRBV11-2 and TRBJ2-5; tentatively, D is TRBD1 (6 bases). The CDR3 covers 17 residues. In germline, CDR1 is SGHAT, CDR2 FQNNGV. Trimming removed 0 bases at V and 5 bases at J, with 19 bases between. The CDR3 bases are TGTGCCAGCAGCTTAGAAAGGGTAACTGGGCAGGGGGAGACCCAGTACTTC. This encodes CASSLERVTGQGETQYF.

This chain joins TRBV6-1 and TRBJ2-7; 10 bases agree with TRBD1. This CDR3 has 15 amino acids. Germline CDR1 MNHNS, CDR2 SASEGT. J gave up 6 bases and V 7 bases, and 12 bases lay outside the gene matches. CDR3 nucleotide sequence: TGTGCCAGCACCCCACCCGGGACAGGGGCCGTCGAGCAGTACTTC. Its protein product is CASTPPGTGAVEQYF.

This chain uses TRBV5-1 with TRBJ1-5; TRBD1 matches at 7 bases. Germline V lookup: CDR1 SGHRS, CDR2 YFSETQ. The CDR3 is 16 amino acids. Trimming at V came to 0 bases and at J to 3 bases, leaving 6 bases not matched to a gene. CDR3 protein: CASSLDGTAFNQPQHF. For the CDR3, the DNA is TGCGCCAGCAGCTTGGATGGGACAGCTTTCAATCAGCCCCAGCATTTT.

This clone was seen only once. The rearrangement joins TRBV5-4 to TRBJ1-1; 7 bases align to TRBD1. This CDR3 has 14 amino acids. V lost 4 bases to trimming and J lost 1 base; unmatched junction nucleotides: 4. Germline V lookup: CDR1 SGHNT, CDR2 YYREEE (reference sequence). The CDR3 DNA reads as TGTGCCAGCAGCCGGGACAGCCGGAACACTGAAGCTTTCTTT. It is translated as CASSRDSRNTEAFF.

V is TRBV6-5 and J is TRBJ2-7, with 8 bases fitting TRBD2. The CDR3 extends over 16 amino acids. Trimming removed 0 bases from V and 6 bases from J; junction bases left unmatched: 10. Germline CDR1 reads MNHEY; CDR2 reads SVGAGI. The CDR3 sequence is CASSYSPAGEFFEQYF. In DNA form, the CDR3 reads TGTGCCAGCAGTTACTCCCCAGCGGGAGAGTTCTTCGAGCAGTACTTC.

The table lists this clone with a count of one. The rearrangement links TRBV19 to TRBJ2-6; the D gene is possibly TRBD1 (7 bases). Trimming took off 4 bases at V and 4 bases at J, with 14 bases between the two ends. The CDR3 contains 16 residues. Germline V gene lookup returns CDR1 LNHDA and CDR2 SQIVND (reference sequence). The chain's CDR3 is CASSTLRGAGANVLTF. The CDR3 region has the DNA TGTGCCAGTAGTACCCTCAGGGGGGCAGGGGCCAACGTCCTGACTTTC.

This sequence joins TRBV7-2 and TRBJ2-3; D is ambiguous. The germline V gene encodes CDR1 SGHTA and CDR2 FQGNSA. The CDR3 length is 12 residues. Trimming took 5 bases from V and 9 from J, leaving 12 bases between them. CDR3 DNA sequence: TGTGCCAGCAGCCTAAGCTCAAACACGCAGTATTTT. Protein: CASSLSSNTQYF. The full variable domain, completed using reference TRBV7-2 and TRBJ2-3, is GAGVSQSPSNKVTEKGKDVELRCDPISGHTALYWYRQSLGQGLEFLIYFQGNSAPDKSGLPSDRFSAERTGGSVSTLTIQRTQQEDSAVYLCASSLSSNTQYFGPGTRLTVL.

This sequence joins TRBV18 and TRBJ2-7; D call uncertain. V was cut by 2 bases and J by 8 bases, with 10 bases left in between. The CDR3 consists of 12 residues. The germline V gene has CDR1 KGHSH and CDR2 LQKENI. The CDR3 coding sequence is TGTGCCAGCTCACCAGACGAAGGCCAGCAGTACTTC. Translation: CASSPDEGQQYF.

This CDR3 is CASSPPSGRGHDEAFF. DNA for the CDR3: TGTGCCAGCAGCCCACCAAGCGGCAGGGGGCATGATGAAGCTTTCTTT. This chain links TRBV5-4 with TRBJ1-1; 8 bases agree with TRBD1. Unmatched junction bases numbered 15, after V lost 4 bases and J lost 7 bases. The CDR3 totals 16 residues. Germline values: CDR1 SGHNT, CDR2 YYREEE (reference sequence).

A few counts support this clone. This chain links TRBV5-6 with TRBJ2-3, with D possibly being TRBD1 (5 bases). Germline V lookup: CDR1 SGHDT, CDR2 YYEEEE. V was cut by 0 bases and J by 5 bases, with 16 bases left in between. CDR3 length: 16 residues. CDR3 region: CASSLAGLLVGDTQYF. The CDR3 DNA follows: TGTGCCAGCAGCTTGGCAGGGCTCCTCGTAGGAGATACGCAGTATTTT.

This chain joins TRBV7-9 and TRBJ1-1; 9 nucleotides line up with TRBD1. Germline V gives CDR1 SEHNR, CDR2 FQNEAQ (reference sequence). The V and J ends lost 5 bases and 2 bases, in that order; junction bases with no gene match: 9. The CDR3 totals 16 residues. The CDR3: CASSTRDRVRNTEAFF. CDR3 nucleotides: TGTGCCAGCAGCACCCGGGACAGGGTCAGAAACACTGAAGCTTTCTTT. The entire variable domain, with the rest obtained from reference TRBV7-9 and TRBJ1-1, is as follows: DTGVSQNPRHKITKRGQNVTFRCDPISEHNRLYWYRQTLGQGPEFLTYFQNEAQLEKSRLLSDRFSAERPKGSFSTLEIQRTEQGDSAMYLCASSTRDRVRNTEAFFGQGTRLTVV.